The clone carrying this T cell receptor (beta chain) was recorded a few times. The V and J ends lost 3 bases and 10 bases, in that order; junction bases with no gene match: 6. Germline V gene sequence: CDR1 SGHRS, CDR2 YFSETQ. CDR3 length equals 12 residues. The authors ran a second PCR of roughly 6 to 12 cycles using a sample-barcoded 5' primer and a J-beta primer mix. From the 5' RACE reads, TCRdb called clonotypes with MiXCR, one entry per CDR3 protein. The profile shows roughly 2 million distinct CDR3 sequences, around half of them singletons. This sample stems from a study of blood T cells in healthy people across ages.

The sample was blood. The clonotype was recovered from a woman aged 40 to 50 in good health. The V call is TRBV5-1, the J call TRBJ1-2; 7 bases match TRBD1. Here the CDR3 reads CASSSDRVLYTF. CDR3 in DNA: TGCGCCAGCAGCTCCGACAGGGTCCTCTACACCTTC. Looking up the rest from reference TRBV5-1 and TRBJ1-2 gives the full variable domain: KAGVTQTPRYLIKTRGQQVTLSCSPISGHRSVSWYQQTPGQGLQFLFEYFSETQRNKGNFPGRFSGRQFSNSRSEMNVSTLELGDSALYLCASSSDRVLYTFGSGTRLTVV.